One sample yielded the 14 T cell receptor beta chains listed below, sequenced in a study of blood T cell repertoires in COVID-19. Clones were read by immunoSEQ multiplex PCR, and TCRdb kept only the in-frame ones, dropping some. The top ten clones hold roughly a fifth of a sample with about 160,000 clones, around 80% of them seen once. Material for sequencing was peripheral blood. The receptors originated from a woman at least 80 years old with acute or convalescent COVID-19.

This clone was counted once. This sequence joins TRBV5-1 and TRBJ2-7; TRBD2 might be the D (5 bases). Trimming shortened V by 7 bases and J by 2 bases, and 19 bases separated the two germline ends. Per germline, CDR1 SGHRS and CDR2 YFSETQ. This CDR3 has 15 amino acids. In DNA, the CDR3 is TGCGCCAGCTCCCCGACCCTGTCCGGGGCCTACGAGCAGTACTTC. Amino acids: CASSPTLSGAYEQYF.

This clone was detected only a few times. The chain joins TRBV7-9 to TRBJ1-2; no reliable D call. CDR1 and CDR2 (germline): SEHNR, FQNEAQ (reference sequence). The CDR3 is made up of 14 amino acids. V shed 1 base and J shed 10 bases, with 16 bases lying between them. The CDR3 DNA follows: TGTGCCAGCAGCTTAGGTTATGCGGGTTCTGCCTACACCTTC. Translated: CASSLGYAGSAYTF.

This chain connects TRBV5-8 to TRBJ1-2; D gene ambiguous. The germline V gene encodes CDR1 SGHTS and CDR2 YDEGEE. Trimming cost V 5 bases and J 8 bases, with 19 bases left between them. This CDR3 is built from 14 residues. The CDR3 sequence: CASSAAPFPRGYTF. The CDR3 nucleotides read TGTGCCAGCAGTGCCGCGCCCTTTCCTAGAGGCTACACCTTC.

The chain uses TRBV3-1 (or the pseudogene TRBV3-2) and TRBJ2-3; TRBD2 agrees at 7 bases. V was pared by 0 bases and J by 3 bases, with 9 bases of the junction left unmatched. CDR1 is LGHDT, CDR2 YNNKEL, per germline (reference sequence). This CDR3 spans 17 amino acids. CDR3 loop: CASSQDKAGFGTDTQYF. The CDR3 DNA sequence: TGTGCCAGCAGCCAAGATAAAGCGGGGTTTGGGACAGATACGCAGTATTTT.

The V gene is TRBV7-2, the J gene TRBJ2-7; 8 nucleotides match TRBD1. J lost 3 bases, V lost 5 bases, and 6 bases had no gene match. This CDR3 region has 14 residues. The V gene's germline CDR1 is SGHTA and CDR2 FQGNSA. CDR3 region: CASSPQGAYYEQYF. As DNA, the CDR3 is TGTGCCAGCAGCCCTCAGGGGGCATACTACGAGCAGTACTTC. The entire variable domain, with the rest obtained from reference TRBV7-2 and TRBJ2-7, is as follows: GAGVSQSPSNKVTEKGKDVELRCDPISGHTALYWYRQSLGQGLEFLIYFQGNSAPDKSGLPSDRFSAERTGGSVSTLTIQRTQQEDSAVYLCASSPQGAYYEQYFGPGTRLTVT.

This clone has only a few counts. The chain carries TRBV9 and TRBJ1-4, with D possibly TRBD1 on 5 matching bases. The V and J ends lost 1 base and 7 bases respectively, with 14 bases between them. This CDR3 spans 15 amino acids. Germline V gives CDR1 SGDLS, CDR2 YYNGEE. CDR3 residues: CASSVQGLRSEKLFF. The CDR3 nucleotides are TGTGCCAGCAGCGTACAGGGACTGAGGAGTGAAAAACTGTTTTTT.

V gene TRBV6-1 combines with J gene TRBJ2-7; TRBD2 agrees at 7 bases. CDR3 size: 14 residues. Germline loops: CDR1 MNHNS, CDR2 SASEGT. Trimming took 3 bases from V and 2 from J; bases not matched to a gene: 4. The CDR3 sequence: CASSDPGGAYEQYF. CDR3 coding DNA: TGTGCCAGCAGTGATCCGGGGGGTGCCTACGAGCAGTACTTC.

The V and J genes are TRBV25-1 and TRBJ1-1; tentatively, D is TRBD1 (5 bases). V dropped 1 base and J dropped 1 base, with 10 bases sitting between them. CDR1 and CDR2 from the germline V gene are MGHDK and SYGVNS. The CDR3 is 15 residues long. CDR3 sequence reads: CASSEFRVGNTEAFF. The CDR3 coding sequence is TGTGCCAGCAGTGAATTCAGGGTCGGGAACACTGAAGCTTTCTTT.

The genes are TRBV6-5 and TRBJ1-2, with 9 nucleotides matching TRBD1. V gave up 3 bases and J gave up 2 bases; unmatched junction bases: 4. The CDR3 has 15 residues. CDR1 and CDR2 (germline): MNHEY, SVGAGI. CDR3 DNA sequence: TGTGCCAGCAGTTATATTACAGGGGGCAACTATGGCTACACCTTC. Amino acids: CASSYITGGNYGYTF.

The CDR3 bases are TGTGCCAGCTCACCAGTGGGACAGGGAGTAGTCTACACCTTC. Encoded protein: CASSPVGQGVVYTF. This sequence joins TRBV18 and TRBJ1-2, with 9 bases matching TRBD1. Germline CDR1 and CDR2: KGHSH and LQKENI. The J segment lost 10 bases and the V segment lost 2 bases, leaving 8 bases of the junction unmatched. The CDR3 is 14 amino acids.

V is TRBV29-1 and J is TRBJ2-1; D perhaps matches TRBD1 (5 bases). CDR3 length equals 17 residues. The V and J ends lost 0 bases and 0 bases respectively, with 15 bases between them. Looked up from germline, CDR1 is SQVTM and CDR2 is ANQGSEA. CDR3 sequence: CSVEEPQGLSSYNEQFF. The CDR3 nucleotides are TGCAGCGTTGAAGAGCCGCAGGGCCTATCCTCCTACAATGAGCAGTTCTTC.

This clone occurred a few times. The gene calls are TRBV28 and TRBJ2-7; 14 positions match TRBD2. Germline lookup yields CDR1 MDHEN and CDR2 SYDVKM. This CDR3 has 17 residues. Trimming removed 3 bases from V and 7 bases from J; junction bases left unmatched: 11. The CDR3 DNA follows: TGTGCCAGCAGTTTGGAATACGGGACTAGCGGGAGAACAGAGCAGTACTTC. Its translation is CASSLEYGTSGRTEQYF.

The chain is built from TRBV5-4 and TRBJ2-3; 7 positions match TRBD2. The CDR3 totals 16 residues. The germline V gene encodes CDR1 SGHNT and CDR2 YYREEE (reference sequence). V dropped 5 bases and J dropped 0; count of bases not matched to a gene: 9. CDR3 nucleotides: TGTGCCAGCAGAACCTACTTGGGGGGGAGCACAGATACGCAGTATTTT. Translated: CASRTYLGGSTDTQYF.

Worth noting for this clone: The germline gene is not matched at one end of the junction; a read error may be the cause. The CDR3 DNA reads TGTGCCAGCAGCTTAGTGGGCAGTTACTCCAACGAGCAGTACTTC. This encodes CASSLVGSYSNEQYF. The chain recombines TRBV7-2 with TRBJ2-7, with D hard to call. This CDR3 region has 15 residues. CDR1 and CDR2 from the germline V gene are SGHTA and FQGNSA.